What follows is one T cell receptor beta chain and its context. Its antigen is not known. The data were obtained in a study of T cell responses to AZD1222 COVID-19 vaccine. For the study at large: The study pooled second doses at about 4 or about 12 weeks.

Study-level points and caveats: Distributed over spike, vaccine-associated CD4 TCRs predominated at 160-218 and 743-854. Donors were chiefly white British, with a greater number of females, and clonal diversity was perhaps underestimated.

The CDR3 extends over 14 amino acids. Germline V gene sequence: CDR1 SGHRS, CDR2 YFSETQ. V was clipped by 3 bases and J by 8 bases; unmatched bases: 4. The repertoire was sequenced with immunoSEQ multiplex PCR; TCRdb's copy has only in-frame clones and lacks some. The sample contains some 120,000 clones, about 89% of which appear only once. The V call is TRBV5-1, the J call TRBJ2-1, with 11 bases identical to TRBD1. This TCR was sampled from an adult in good health. Specimen: peripheral blood, collected on day 0 of AZD1222 vaccination. CDR3 in DNA: TGCGCCAGCAGCTCGGGACAGGGGGGGCATGAGCAGTTCTTC. It codes for CASSSGQGGHEQFF.